This T cell receptor beta chain is from a study of radiotherapy plus CTLA-4 blockade in lung cancer. Clones were sequenced by immunoSEQ multiplex PCR, and TCRdb holds only the in-frame ones, with some missing. The sample records roughly 90,000 clones, around 72% being singletons. Study results and caveats: Tumor-origin TCR clones grew in blood after radiotherapy plus ipilimumab.

A remark on this clone: Its antigen is as yet unknown.

Sequences were derived from peripheral blood, sampled from a patient treated with radiotherapy plus ipilimumab. This receptor was obtained from a human donor with non-small cell lung cancer that progressed on radiotherapy plus ipilimumab.

DNA of the CDR3: TGTGCCAGCAGGGGGACAGGGCCATTCACAGATACGCAGTATTTT. Translated: CASRGTGPFTDTQYF. The chain is built from TRBV2 and TRBJ2-3, with 9 nucleotides matching TRBD1. Germline-derived CDR1 and CDR2 are SNHLY and FYNNEI. The junction had 6 bases not matched to a gene; V was cut back by 6 bases and J by 2 bases. The CDR3 sequence is 15 residues long.